Below are 22 T cell receptor beta chains sequenced from a single sample in a study of human T cells and chemical hapten exposure. The sample's time point: patch test 2, 6 weeks after DPC sensitization. Treatment given: therapeutic diphenylcyclopropenone sensitization with weekly scalp DPC. TCRdb reanalysed the RACE reads using MiXCR and keeps one entry per CDR3 protein. Here the sample spans roughly 96,000 distinct CDR3 sequences, 7% to 10% being singletons. The source was whole blood, collected in connection with sensitization to the hapten diphenylcyclopropenone (DPC). Receptors originate from a middle-aged woman with alopecia areata. Some clones in this sample may be carry-over from other donors' samples.

This clonotype was observed at least ten times. J is TRBJ2-7 and V is TRBV5-1; a weak D match, TRBD1 (6 bases). From germline, CDR1 is SGHRS and CDR2 YFSETQ. Trimming cost V 2 bases and J 0 bases, with 9 bases left between them. This CDR3 spans 14 amino acids. The CDR3 sequence is CASSFRTDSYEQYF. In DNA, the CDR3 is TGCGCCAGCAGCTTTAGGACAGACTCCTACGAGCAGTACTTC.

This clonotype has a count of ten or more. The rearrangement links TRBV4-2 to TRBJ2-2; D gene uncertain. Germline V gene data show CDR1 as LGHNA and CDR2 as YNFKEQ. V was shortened by 6 bases and J by 5 bases, with 16 bases between the two germline ends. CDR3 size: 15 residues. The CDR3: CASSGSPGGTGELFF. In DNA form, the CDR3 reads TGTGCCAGCAGTGGTTCGCCTGGCGGAACCGGGGAGCTGTTTTTT.

This clonotype has more than one count but fewer than ten. The rearrangement uses TRBV6-1 and TRBJ2-5; D uncertain. Trimming shortened V by 1 base and J by 7 bases, and 16 bases separated the two germline ends. There are 15 residues in the CDR3. Germline-derived CDR1 and CDR2 are MNHNS and SASEGT. CDR3 sequence: CASSEVATSPGTQYF. CDR3 bases: TGTGCCAGCAGTGAAGTAGCTACCTCTCCGGGGACCCAGTACTTC.

The chain employs TRBV5-5 and TRBJ2-1; perhaps D is TRBD1 or TRBD2 (5 bases each). The CDR3 consists of 16 residues. CDR1 is SGHKS, CDR2 YYEKEE, per germline (reference sequence). Trimming removed 0 bases at V and 10 bases at J, with 20 bases between. The CDR3 DNA reads TGTGCCAGCAGCTTGGGTGCAGGGACCTATGGGGGAGAGCAGTTCTTC. Its protein is CASSLGAGTYGGEQFF.

The rearrangement joins TRBV18 to TRBJ1-2, with D possibly matching TRBD1 (5 bases). The CDR3 sequence is 15 residues long. Germline V gives CDR1 KGHSH, CDR2 LQKENI. Trimming removed 3 bases from V and 5 bases from J, with 16 bases in between. The CDR3 spells CASSPAAGAEYGYTF. CDR3 bases: TGTGCCAGCTCACCGGCTGCTGGGGCAGAATATGGCTACACCTTC.

A few counts support this clonotype. The chain employs TRBV7-2 and TRBJ2-7, with 13 bases lining up with TRBD2. V shed 3 bases and J 4 bases; nucleotides not matched to a gene: 6. The CDR3 is made up of 16 amino acids. Germline values: CDR1 SGHTA, CDR2 FQGNSA. Here the CDR3 reads CASSFRRTSGSYEQYF. CDR3 nucleotides: TGTGCCAGCAGCTTCCGCAGGACTAGCGGGAGTTACGAGCAGTACTTC.

CDR3 amino acids: CASSPRTGTGSSNEQFF. CDR3 bases: TGTGCCAGTAGTCCGCGGACAGGAACGGGAAGTAGCAATGAGCAGTTCTTC. This chain links TRBV19 with TRBJ2-1, with TRBD1 identical over 7 bases. The V gene's germline CDR1 is LNHDA and CDR2 SQIVND (reference sequence). The CDR3 length is 17 residues. Losses at the gene ends were 5 bases for V and 6 bases for J; bases not matched to a gene: 16.

This clonotype appeared many times. The chain joins TRBV6-2 or TRBV6-3 to TRBJ2-3, with unresolved D. CDR3 length: 16 residues. Germline CDR1 is MNHEY and CDR2 is SVGEGT. V lost 0 bases and J lost 6, with 16 bases in between. CDR3 in amino acids: CASSYSKRRVYDTQYF. The CDR3 nucleotides are TGTGCCAGCAGTTACTCCAAGAGAAGGGTGTACGATACGCAGTATTTT.

V gene TRBV2 combines with J gene TRBJ2-3; D tentatively fits TRBD1 or TRBD2 (6 bases each). Germline assignment: CDR1 SNHLY and CDR2 FYNNEI. This CDR3 is 14 amino acids long. The V and J ends lost 7 bases and 5 bases respectively, with 16 bases between them. The CDR3 bases are TGTGCCAGCACCTTTCGGGGGCCCGGAGATACGCAGTATTTT. This encodes CASTFRGPGDTQYF. Combining the CDR3 with reference TRBV2 and TRBJ2-3 gives the whole variable domain EPEVTQTPSHQVTQMGQEVILRCVPISNHLYFYWYRQILGQKVEFLVSFYNNEISEKSEIFDDQFSVERPDGSNFTLKIRSTKLEDSAMYFCASTFRGPGDTQYFGPGTRLTVL.

This clonotype was picked up many times. CDR3 nucleotides: TGTGCCAGCAGCCAAGATGGGGGTAGCTATGGCTACACCTTC. This encodes CASSQDGGSYGYTF. V is TRBV14 and J is TRBJ1-2; D may be TRBD1 (5 bases). Per germline, CDR1 SGHDN and CDR2 FVKESK. Trimming shortened V by 0 bases and J by 4 bases, and 9 bases separated the two germline ends. This CDR3 is 14 amino acids long.

V and J are TRBV5-1 and TRBJ1-1; 8 bases line up with TRBD1. The CDR3 contains 19 residues. Trimming at V came to 3 bases and at J to 4 bases, leaving 20 bases not matched to a gene. Germline V gene sequence: CDR1 SGHRS, CDR2 YFSETQ. The CDR3 sequence: CASSSSIGQGMRSGTEAFF. The CDR3 bases are TGCGCCAGCAGCTCATCTATCGGACAGGGCATGCGTTCAGGCACTGAAGCTTTCTTT.

This clonotype turned up a few times. The DNA is left out, because the CDR3 cannot be placed on it with certainty; the CDR3 is given as TCRdb lists it. This chain uses TRBV7-5 with TRBJ2-3; the table's D call, TRBD1, has no DNA check behind it. TRBV7-5 is a documented pseudogene. A total of 19 residues make up the CDR3, ends included. Here the CDR3 reads CISVPEAAPDSRRGDTQYF.

This clonotype was counted at least ten times. The genes are TRBV28 and TRBJ2-2; D unclear. Germline CDR1 reads MDHEN; CDR2 reads SYDVKM. The V end was cut by 6 bases, the J end by 7 bases, with 9 bases between. The CDR3 has 12 amino acids. The CDR3 sequence: CASRGKGGELFF. The CDR3 DNA reads as TGTGCCAGCAGGGGCAAGGGCGGGGAGCTGTTTTTT. The complete variable domain, with remaining parts taken from reference TRBV28 and TRBJ2-2, reads DVKVTQSSRYLVKRTGEKVFLECVQDMDHENMFWYRQDPGLGLRLIYFSYDVKMKEKGDIPEGYSVSREKKERFSLILESASTNQTSMYLCASRGKGGELFFGEGSRLTVL.

This clonotype was recorded a few times. This chain uses TRBV6-1 with TRBJ1-1, with unresolved D. CDR3 length equals 14 residues. Germline V gene lookup returns CDR1 MNHNS and CDR2 SASEGT. V was trimmed by 3 bases and J by 3 bases, leaving 11 bases between them. The DNA for the CDR3 is TGTGCCAGCAGTGAGTGGGCAGGCTACACTGAAGCTTTCTTT. It is translated as CASSEWAGYTEAFF.

This clonotype was seen repeatedly, ten times or more. V is TRBV29-1 and J is TRBJ2-7; TRBD1 matches 8 bases. The CDR3 length is 12 residues. Per germline, CDR1 SQVTM and CDR2 ANQGSEA. With 5 bases clipped from V and 5 bases from J, the junction kept 5 bases outside the gene matches. The CDR3 nucleotides read TGCAGCGTTCGTCAGGGGGCGAACGAGCAGTACTTC. Residues: CSVRQGANEQYF.

This clonotype occurred many times. V and J are TRBV12-5 and TRBJ2-7; TRBD1 is a possible D gene (5 bases). The CDR3 consists of 15 residues. Germline loops: CDR1 LGHNT, CDR2 FRNRAP. Trimming took 1 base from V and 7 from J, leaving 17 bases between them. The CDR3 reads CASGLETGRLLEQYF. As DNA, the CDR3 is TGTGCTAGTGGTTTGGAAACAGGCCGGTTGTTGGAGCAGTACTTC.

The rearrangement uses TRBV19 and TRBJ1-5; D remains unclear. The germline CDR1 and CDR2 sequences are LNHDA and SQIVND (reference sequence). The V end lost 1 base, the J end lost 4 bases, and 5 bases lay between the germline ends. This CDR3 contains 13 residues. The CDR3 region is CASSIGVNQPQHF. DNA for the CDR3: TGTGCCAGTAGTATAGGGGTGAATCAGCCCCAGCATTTT.

This clonotype was seen ten or more times. The CDR3 protein is CASSFPRGAVRNSPLHF. DNA for the CDR3: TGTGCCAGCAGTTTCCCCCGGGGGGCCGTTAGGAATTCACCCCTCCACTTT. This chain connects TRBV28 to TRBJ1-6; the D gene is possibly TRBD1 (6 bases). V lost 3 bases, J lost 7 bases, and 19 bases lay in between. The CDR3 is made up of 17 amino acids. Germline V gives CDR1 MDHEN, CDR2 SYDVKM.

This chain uses TRBV6-6 with TRBJ2-5; 10 nucleotides line up with TRBD1. Germline loops: CDR1 MNHNY, CDR2 SVGAGI (reference sequence). Trimming took 4 bases from V and 4 from J; bases not matched to a gene: 3. The CDR3 totals 14 residues. CDR3 bases: TGTGCCAGCAGTTGGGGACAGGGGCTAGAGACCCAGTACTTC. Its protein product is CASSWGQGLETQYF.

A few counts support this clonotype. J is TRBJ2-2 and V is TRBV18; either TRBD1 or TRBD2 may supply D (5 bases each). The CDR3 covers 16 residues. Germline values: CDR1 KGHSH, CDR2 LQKENI. The V and J ends lost 5 bases and 5 bases respectively, with 18 bases between them. The CDR3 loop reads CASSANPGPMTGELFF. The CDR3 DNA sequence: TGTGCCAGCTCAGCAAACCCGGGACCGATGACCGGGGAGCTGTTTTTT.

This clonotype was seen a few times. The gene calls are TRBV12-3 or TRBV12-4 and TRBJ1-1, with TRBD1 as a possible D gene (5 bases). The CDR3 runs 16 residues. Trimming removed 7 bases at V and 3 bases at J, with 21 bases between. For the CDR3, the DNA is TGTGCCAGCACCCCCCTTGGGGGTTGGGGACACACTGAAGCTTTCTTT. Translation gives CASTPLGGWGHTEAFF.

The table lists this clonotype with a few counts. The chain is built from TRBV7-2 and TRBJ2-1; 9 nucleotides match TRBD2. Germline V gene lookup returns CDR1 SGHTA and CDR2 FQGNSA. The CDR3 runs to 16 residues. Trimming removed 5 bases from V and 8 bases from J; junction bases left unmatched: 13. The CDR3 DNA reads as TGTGCCAGCAGCCCTCCTCCGGGACTAGCATGGGATGAGCAGTTCTTC. It specifies CASSPPPGLAWDEQFF.